The entry below gives a single TCR beta chain sequence along with its context. CDR1 is MNHEY, CDR2 SVGEGT, per germline. Trimming removed 6 bases at V and 5 bases at J, with 10 bases between. This CDR3 region has 13 residues. This entry belongs to a study of blood T cell repertoires in COVID-19. Study details: COVID-19 samples from acute and convalescent phases originated in the United States, Italy and Spain. PBMCs, B-cell-depleted T cells, or T cells were the source of the cDNA or gDNA that made up the material.

In the study's own analysis: Reference gene primer amplification in the assay estimated nucleated cell counts. Using immunoSEQ multiplex PCR, the repertoire was profiled, and TCRdb retains in-frame clones only, with some absent. V, J and clone size are those of that table, while D and trimming were read from the DNA. The data contain about 140,000 clones, around 79% of them singletons. Sequenced input: peripheral blood. This chain links TRBV6-2 or TRBV6-3 with TRBJ2-2; D perhaps matches TRBD1 (6 bases). This clonotype was sampled from a man between 60 and 75 years old with acute or convalescent COVID-19. CDR3 region: CASSSRGTGELFF. In DNA form, the CDR3 reads TGTGCCAGCAGCTCCAGGGGAACCGGGGAGCTGTTTTTT.